The 17 T cell receptor beta chains in this list originate from one sample, sequenced in a study of T cell responses to AZD1222 COVID-19 vaccine. Sequenced by immunoSEQ multiplex PCR; TCRdb stores in-frame clones only, minus some. The sample yields about 97,000 clones, more than 75% seen once. The sample consisted of peripheral blood, taken 28 days after the second AZD1222 dose. The receptors originated from an adult who received the AZD1222 COVID-19 vaccine.

The V call is TRBV4-1, the J call TRBJ2-3; TRBD2 agrees at 7 bases. The CDR3 covers 15 residues. Trimming cost V 6 bases and J 2 bases; bases outside gene matches: 8. Germline V gene lookup returns CDR1 MGHRA and CDR2 YSYEKL. The CDR3 protein is CASSKGAGSTDTQYF. The CDR3 DNA reads TGCGCCAGCAGTAAAGGAGCGGGGTCCACAGATACGCAGTATTTT.

This chain connects TRBV5-4 to TRBJ2-3, with TRBD2 matching 12 bases. The germline V gene has CDR1 SGHNT and CDR2 YYREEE (reference sequence). Trimming took 7 bases from V and 4 from J; bases not matched to a gene: 7. The CDR3 has 15 residues. As DNA, the CDR3 is TGTGCCAGCGCCTCTAGCGGGAGGGTCGCAGATACGCAGTATTTT. Its translation is CASASSGRVADTQYF.

The CDR3 DNA sequence: TGTGCCAGCAGCTTAATAACAACAGGGGATTATGAGACCCAGTACTTC. Translation gives CASSLITTGDYETQYF. V and J are TRBV7-6 and TRBJ2-5; TRBD1 agrees at 7 bases. This CDR3 is 16 amino acids long. V trimming: 2 bases; J trimming: 5 bases; junction bases outside the gene matches: 11. Germline V gene sequence: CDR1 SGHVS, CDR2 FNYEAQ.

The chain uses TRBV7-6 and TRBJ1-1; 9 bases match TRBD1. CDR3 length equals 14 residues. CDR1 is SGHVS, CDR2 FNYEAQ, per germline. V trimming: 5 bases; J trimming: 4 bases; junction bases outside the gene matches: 5. The DNA of the CDR3 is TGTGCCAGCAGCCCAAGACAGGGGGGCACTGAAGCTTTCTTT. Protein: CASSPRQGGTEAFF.

The rearrangement joins TRBV27 to TRBJ2-2; D may match TRBD1 or TRBD2 (7 bases each). Germline values: CDR1 MNHEY, CDR2 SMNVEV (reference sequence). V was trimmed by 5 bases and J by 2 bases, leaving 15 bases between them. This CDR3 comprises 16 residues. The CDR3 sequence is CASSGRGQTNTGELFF. The CDR3 DNA reads TGTGCCAGCAGTGGGAGGGGACAGACTAACACCGGGGAGCTGTTTTTT.

The chain couples TRBV5-4 to TRBJ2-1, with 7 bases identical to TRBD2. CDR1 is SGHNT, CDR2 YYREEE, per germline (reference sequence). J was trimmed by 7 bases and V by 2 bases; bases with no gene match: 9. This CDR3 spans 15 amino acids. The CDR3 region is CASSFGAQGGNEQFF. As DNA, the CDR3 is TGTGCCAGCAGCTTCGGAGCGCAGGGAGGGAATGAGCAGTTCTTC. Using reference TRBV5-4 and TRBJ2-1 for the parts outside the CDR3, the full variable domain is ETGVTQSPTHLIKTRGQQVTLRCSSQSGHNTVSWYQQALGQGPQFIFQYYREEENGRGNFPPRFSGLQFPNYSSELNVNALELDDSALYLCASSFGAQGGNEQFFGPGTRLTVL.

V usage is TRBV28 and J usage is TRBJ2-3; D may match TRBD1 or TRBD2 (6 bases each). From germline, CDR1 is MDHEN and CDR2 SYDVKM. The CDR3 is 17 amino acids. V was cut by 6 bases and J by 4 bases, with 23 bases left in between. The CDR3, as DNA: TGTGCCAGCAGCCCCCCTCCGGGGGCGCGGTGGGCAGATACGCAGTATTTT. Encoded protein: CASSPPPGARWADTQYF. The whole variable domain, filled in from reference TRBV28 and TRBJ2-3, reads DVKVTQSSRYLVKRTGEKVFLECVQDMDHENMFWYRQDPGLGLRLIYFSYDVKMKEKGDIPEGYSVSREKKERFSLILESASTNQTSMYLCASSPPPGARWADTQYFGPGTRLTVL.

V usage is TRBV19 and J usage is TRBJ2-1; D may be TRBD1 (6 bases). CDR1 LNHDA and CDR2 SQIVND come from the germline V gene (reference sequence). The V end was cut by 10 bases, the J end by 8 bases, with 30 bases between. The length of the CDR3 is 17 residues. For the CDR3, the DNA is TGTGCCACCAAGCTTGACAGGTTCGCCCAGGGCGGCCATGAGCAGTTCTTC. Translating gives CATKLDRFAQGGHEQFF.

The chain links TRBV14 to TRBJ2-3, with D perhaps TRBD2 (7 bases). Germline CDR1 and CDR2: SGHDN and FVKESK. The V gene lost 0 bases and the J gene lost 6 bases, with 22 bases spanning the gap. The CDR3 runs to 18 residues. CDR3 protein: CASSQDSRRGLKGDTQYF. DNA for the CDR3: TGTGCCAGCAGCCAAGATAGTAGGCGGGGGCTAAAGGGGGATACGCAGTATTTT.

The gene calls are TRBV24-1 and TRBJ2-1, with 12 bases matching TRBD2. Germline CDR1 KGHDR, CDR2 SFDVKD. The CDR3 has 15 amino acids. Germline trimming cut 0 bases from V and 10 bases from J; bases unmatched to any gene: 3. The CDR3: CATSDLASGGAEQFF. CDR3 in DNA: TGTGCCACCAGTGATTTGGCTAGCGGGGGGGCCGAGCAGTTCTTC.

This sequence joins TRBV2 and TRBJ2-4; D may be TRBD1 or TRBD2 (5 bases each). The V gene's germline CDR1 is SNHLY and CDR2 FYNNEI. This CDR3 comprises 13 residues. Trimming removed 6 bases from V and 0 bases from J, with 6 bases in between. In DNA, the CDR3 is TGTGCCAGCAGGGGGGAAGCCAAAAACATTCAGTACTTC. Its translation is CASRGEAKNIQYF.

The chain uses TRBV5-1 and TRBJ2-7; D perhaps matches TRBD1 (6 bases). The length of the CDR3 is 16 residues. Germline CDR1 is SGHRS and CDR2 is YFSETQ. Trimming cost V 4 bases and J 0 bases, with 17 bases left between them. CDR3 amino acids: CASSLGAVDRSYEQYF. The CDR3 nucleotides are TGCGCCAGCAGCCTGGGGGCGGTCGACCGCTCCTACGAGCAGTACTTC.

CDR3: CASSDNRGRTVNTEAFF. In DNA, the CDR3 is TGTGCCAGCAGTGACAACCGGGGGCGGACGGTGAACACTGAAGCTTTCTTT. The chain combines TRBV2 with TRBJ1-1; a possible D gene is TRBD1 (6 bases). The germline CDR1 and CDR2 sequences are SNHLY and FYNNEI. The V end lost 3 bases, the J end lost 0 bases, and 17 bases lay between the germline ends. The CDR3 is 17 residues long.

The chain carries TRBV18 and TRBJ1-3; TRBD1 matches 8 bases. Unmatched junction bases numbered 5, after V lost 2 bases and J lost 2 bases. In germline, CDR1 is KGHSH, CDR2 LQKENI. The length of the CDR3 is 16 residues. CDR3: CASSPRGQGAGNTIYF. DNA of the CDR3: TGTGCCAGCTCACCAAGAGGACAGGGAGCTGGAAACACCATATATTTT.

The chain has TRBV7-6 and TRBJ2-1, with D uncertain. The V gene's germline CDR1 is SGHVS and CDR2 FNYEAQ. This CDR3 is built from 15 residues. The V end lost 5 bases, the J end lost 0 bases, and 11 bases lay between the germline ends. The CDR3 is CASSQSGGSYNEQFF. The CDR3 DNA follows: TGTGCCAGCAGCCAATCCGGCGGCTCCTACAATGAGCAGTTCTTC.

J is TRBJ2-7 and V is TRBV27; D might be TRBD2 (6 bases). V was clipped by 5 bases and J by 3 bases, with 11 bases between them. The CDR3 has 13 residues. Per germline, CDR1 MNHEY and CDR2 SMNVEV (reference sequence). The CDR3, as DNA: TGTGCCAGCAGTAGGGCGGGGAACTACGAGCAGTACTTC. Translating it yields CASSRAGNYEQYF.

V is TRBV6-5 and J is TRBJ2-7; 10 nucleotides line up with TRBD1. Germline assignment: CDR1 MNHEY and CDR2 SVGAGI. The CDR3 contains 16 residues. With V trimmed by 4 bases and J by 0 bases, 6 bases remained unmatched. This CDR3 is CASSSTGGRGSYEQYF. DNA of the CDR3: TGTGCCAGCAGTTCGACAGGGGGCAGGGGCTCCTACGAGCAGTACTTC.